This TCR beta chain comes out of a study of Ad26.COV2.S vaccination and SARS-CoV-2 variants. Profiled with immunoSEQ multiplex PCR; TCRdb holds only in-frame clones, not every one. The repertoire holds nearly 95,000 clones, with under 90% as singletons. The receptor was derived from a human donor who had recovered from COVID-19. Sequences were derived from peripheral blood, sampled after recovery from COVID-19.

CDR3 bases: TGTGCCGGGAAGACAGTCTACGAGCAGTACTTC. This gives the protein CAGKTVYEQYF. The V call is TRBV28, the J call TRBJ2-7; possibly TRBD1 for D (5 bases). Germline loops: CDR1 MDHEN, CDR2 SYDVKM. Trimming removed 11 bases at V and 3 bases at J, with 11 bases between. The CDR3 is 11 residues long.